This entry lists 8 T cell receptor beta chains sequenced from one sample in a study of T cells in Graves' hyperthyroidism and ophthalmopathy. RNA transcripts yielded amplified TCR beta CDR3 regions. First-round RT-PCR targeting the TCR CDR3 was performed with the HTBI primer set. From the multiplex PCR reads, TCRdb called clonotypes with MiXCR, one entry per CDR3 protein. The profile covers around 600,000 distinct CDR3 sequences, with around 15% appearing a single time and roughly an eighth taken by the ten largest. The sequencing input was blood. The receptors here all came from a woman in her forties or fifties with Graves' ophthalmopathy.

The table lists this clonotype with many counts. This sequence joins TRBV11-1 and TRBJ2-7; the match to TRBD2 covers 9 bases. The CDR3 runs to 16 residues. Trimming took 5 bases from V and 6 from J; bases not matched to a gene: 14. From germline, CDR1 is SGHAT and CDR2 FQDESV (reference sequence). The CDR3 reads CASSVDGGPAGGEQYF. DNA of the CDR3: TGTGCCAGCAGCGTCGACGGCGGTCCAGCGGGAGGCGAGCAGTACTTC. The full variable domain, with the rest looked up from reference TRBV11-1 and TRBJ2-7, is EAEVAQSPRYKITEKSQAVAFWCDPISGHATLYWYRQILGQGPELLVQFQDESVVDDSQLPKDRFSAERLKGVDSTLKIQPAELGDSAMYLCASSVDGGPAGGEQYFGPGTRLTVT.

The chain couples TRBV4-2 to TRBJ1-2; D not certain. The germline V gene has CDR1 LGHNA and CDR2 YNFKEQ. V lost 0 bases and J lost 6, with 14 bases in between. The CDR3 is 15 amino acids. The CDR3 sequence: CASSQDGQKLDGYTF. The CDR3 DNA reads TGTGCCAGCAGCCAAGATGGGCAAAAGCTGGATGGCTACACCTTC.

In DNA, the CDR3 is TGTGCCATCAGTGATAGACAGCACACCGGGGAGCTGTTTTTT. Translated: CAISDRQHTGELFF. The rearrangement joins TRBV10-3 to TRBJ2-2; a weak D match, TRBD1 (5 bases). V lost 3 bases to trimming and J lost 3 bases, with 8 bases between them. Germline CDR1 and CDR2: ENHRY and SYGVKD. This CDR3 is 14 amino acids long.

The gene calls are TRBV14 and TRBJ2-1, with 7 bases matching TRBD1. J lost 2 bases, V lost 6 bases, and 10 bases had no gene match. The CDR3 has 16 amino acids. Germline CDR1 is SGHDN and CDR2 is FVKESK. The CDR3 DNA reads as TGTGCCAGCAGACCCCTCGACAGGGTGACCTACAATGAGCAGTTCTTC. This sequence encodes CASRPLDRVTYNEQFF.

There are many counts of this clonotype. V is TRBV28 and J is TRBJ2-7, with TRBD2 as a possible D gene (6 bases). This CDR3 has 11 amino acids. Germline CDR1 is MDHEN and CDR2 is SYDVKM. The V end lost 5 bases, the J end lost 7 bases, and 9 bases lay between the germline ends. This CDR3 reads CASSRDSEQYF. DNA for the CDR3: TGTGCCAGCAGTCGGGACTCGGAGCAGTACTTC.

Many counts were recorded for this clonotype. The V gene is TRBV20-1, the J gene TRBJ2-1, with 7 bases lining up with TRBD2. CDR1 DFQATT and CDR2 SNEGSKA come from the germline V gene (reference sequence). The CDR3 runs to 14 residues. V was pared by 5 bases and J by 10 bases, with 14 bases of the junction left unmatched. In nucleotides, the CDR3 is TGCAGTGCTGCAAAACGAAGACTAGCTGGGGAGCAGTTCTTC. This encodes CSAAKRRLAGEQFF.

The chain recombines TRBV12-3 or TRBV12-4 with TRBJ1-5; TRBD1 might be the D (5 bases). V was trimmed by 5 bases and J by 0 bases, leaving 11 bases between them. The CDR3 is 15 residues long. The CDR3 loop is CASSVGLFSNQPQHF. The CDR3 bases are TGTGCCAGCAGTGTGGGGCTCTTTAGCAATCAGCCCCAGCATTTT.

The CDR3: CASSSGQGSGQFF. The DNA for the CDR3 is TGTGCCAGCAGTTCGGGACAGGGGTCAGGGCAGTTCTTC. The rearrangement joins TRBV12-3 or TRBV12-4 to TRBJ2-1; 10 bases align to TRBD1. V lost 4 bases and J lost 12; bases outside the gene matches: 6. This CDR3 is built from 13 residues.